The 18 T cell receptor beta chains given below trace back to one sample, sequenced in a study of early T cells in non-severe SARS-CoV-2 infection. TCRdb re-called the 5' RACE reads with MiXCR, one entry per CDR3 protein. This table holds roughly 80,000 distinct CDR3 sequences, about a sixth found once. Material for sequencing was whole blood. These receptors were collected from an adult who was a healthcare worker with PCR-confirmed SARS-CoV-2 infection or an uninfected control (not recorded which).

The chain carries TRBV5-4 and TRBJ2-2; D gene ambiguous. Germline V gene sequence: CDR1 SGHNT, CDR2 YYREEE (reference sequence). This CDR3 is 13 amino acids long. V lost 5 bases and J 6 bases, leaving 11 bases between the germline ends. In DNA, the CDR3 is TGTGCCAGCAGTCCCACCGTGTCCGGGGAGCTGTTTTTT. This translates into CASSPTVSGELFF.

J is TRBJ1-1 and V is TRBV27; D is uncertain. Germline V lookup: CDR1 MNHEY, CDR2 SMNVEV (reference sequence). The CDR3 sequence is 14 residues long. V was pared by 0 bases and J by 5 bases, with 10 bases between. The CDR3 loop is CASSLSVWDTEAFF. Written as DNA, the CDR3 is TGTGCCAGCAGTTTATCTGTTTGGGATACTGAAGCTTTCTTT.

This clonotype has just a few counts. The chain couples TRBV28 to TRBJ2-5; 8 nucleotides match TRBD2. The germline gives CDR1 MDHEN, CDR2 SYDVKM. The CDR3 is 16 residues long. Unmatched junction bases numbered 10, after V lost 3 bases and J lost 4 bases. CDR3 sequence reads: CASSFLRRGARETQYF. Here the CDR3 DNA reads TGTGCCAGCAGTTTTCTCAGGCGGGGGGCCCGAGAGACCCAGTACTTC.

The rearrangement joins TRBV28 to TRBJ1-2, with D possibly being TRBD1 (5 bases). The CDR3 contains 13 residues. Trimming removed 3 bases from V and 3 bases from J, with 8 bases in between. CDR1 and CDR2 from the germline V gene are MDHEN and SYDVKM. CDR3 nucleotide sequence: TGTGCCAGCAGTTTGAGAGGGGACTATGGCTACACCTTC. Protein: CASSLRGDYGYTF.

This clonotype showed up many times. This chain connects TRBV10-1 to TRBJ1-6, with D unclear. In germline, CDR1 is WNHNN, CDR2 SYGVQD (reference sequence). The CDR3 sequence is 13 residues long. V was clipped by 7 bases and J by 11 bases, with 15 bases between them. The CDR3 DNA follows: TGCGCCAGCAAGGGCAGGTGGATACCACCCCTCCACTTT. Translated: CASKGRWIPPLHF.

The chain uses TRBV28 and TRBJ2-4, with unresolved D. V lost 6 bases and J 4 bases, leaving 13 bases between the germline ends. This CDR3 contains 14 residues. Looked up from germline, CDR1 is MDHEN and CDR2 is SYDVKM. In DNA form, the CDR3 reads TGTGCCAGCAGCCAGGTGGGCCTGAAAAACATTCAGTACTTC. Protein product: CASSQVGLKNIQYF.

This clonotype was observed many times. This rearrangement joins TRBV20-1 to TRBJ1-5; D may be TRBD1 (5 bases). V was cut by 6 bases and J by 5 bases, with 14 bases left in between. The CDR3 length is 13 residues. Germline V gene sequence: CDR1 DFQATT, CDR2 SNEGSKA (reference sequence). CDR3 nucleotide sequence: TGCAGTGCGCGAGGGCAGGGCCATCAGCCCCAGCATTTT. As protein: CSARGQGHQPQHF.

The rearrangement links TRBV18 to TRBJ2-7, with TRBD1 identical over 10 bases. The CDR3 runs to 15 residues. V was clipped by 5 bases and J by 1 base; unmatched bases: 5. The germline V gene has CDR1 KGHSH and CDR2 LQKENI. For the CDR3, the DNA is TGTGCCAGCTCAATATCGGACAGGGGGTCCTACGAGCAGTACTTC. It is translated as CASSISDRGSYEQYF.

The table lists this clonotype with a few counts. The chain employs TRBV29-1 and TRBJ1-1, with 7 bases lining up with TRBD1. Germline assignment: CDR1 SQVTM and CDR2 ANQGSEA. This CDR3 contains 14 residues. Unmatched junction bases numbered 10, after V lost 3 bases and J lost 6 bases. In DNA, the CDR3 is TGCAGCGTTGATGAGCAAGGGGGCGCGGCTGAAGCTTTCTTT. Translated: CSVDEQGGAAEAFF.

A few counts support this clonotype. The J gene is TRBJ2-1, the V gene TRBV20-1; 7 nucleotides agree with TRBD2. Germline values: CDR1 DFQATT, CDR2 SNEGSKA (reference sequence). The CDR3 has 14 amino acids. Trimming took 3 bases from V and 3 from J; bases not matched to a gene: 5. The CDR3 spells CSARTGGVYNEQFF. The CDR3 DNA sequence: TGCAGTGCTAGGACTGGGGGGGTCTACAATGAGCAGTTCTTC.

The rearrangement links TRBV30 to TRBJ2-3, with D possibly called TRBD1 or TRBD2 (5 bases each). This CDR3 is 16 amino acids long. The V end lost 2 bases, the J end lost 2 bases, and 17 bases lay between the germline ends. Germline V gene data show CDR1 as GTSNPN and CDR2 as SVGIG (reference sequence). As DNA, the CDR3 is TGTGCCTGGAGTTACTGGGACGTCCAATTCACAGATACGCAGTATTTT. Its protein product is CAWSYWDVQFTDTQYF.

The gene calls are TRBV19 and TRBJ1-5; perhaps TRBD1 as D (5 bases). Trimming shortened V by 3 bases and J by 0 bases, and 9 bases separated the two germline ends. There are 15 residues in the CDR3. Germline values: CDR1 LNHDA, CDR2 SQIVND (reference sequence). The CDR3: CASSIQGASNQPQHF. The CDR3, as DNA: TGTGCCAGTAGTATTCAGGGAGCTAGCAATCAGCCCCAGCATTTT.

Notes on this clonotype: In this CDR3 the conserved last residue, phenylalanine or tryptophan, is missing, so a read error is likely. This chain joins TRBV6-1 and TRBJ2-7, with TRBD1 identical over 10 bases. This CDR3 has 14 residues. Germline loops: CDR1 MNHNS, CDR2 SASEGT. V lost 4 bases, J lost 5 bases, and 5 bases stayed unmatched. In DNA form, the CDR3 reads TGTGCCAGCAGTGCCAGACAGGGGGCGAACGAGCAGTACATC. This translates into CASSARQGANEQYI.

There are a few counts of this clonotype. The gene calls are TRBV7-6 and TRBJ1-1; unclear D gene. V lost 2 bases and J lost 7, with 11 bases in between. The CDR3 contains 13 residues. Germline assignment: CDR1 SGHVS and CDR2 FNYEAQ. In DNA form, the CDR3 reads TGTGCCAGCAGCTTACAGAGTCAGAGTGAAGCTTTCTTT. As protein: CASSLQSQSEAFF.

J is TRBJ1-5 and V is TRBV9; 8 positions match TRBD1. V lost 4 bases to trimming and J lost 6 bases; unmatched junction nucleotides: 3. The CDR3 covers 13 residues. CDR1 and CDR2 (germline): SGDLS, YYNGEE. CDR3: CASSSQGAQPQHF. DNA of the CDR3: TGTGCCAGCAGCTCCCAGGGGGCTCAGCCCCAGCATTTT.

The chain joins TRBV2 to TRBJ2-1; D gene unclear. The germline V gene has CDR1 SNHLY and CDR2 FYNNEI. The CDR3 loop spans 11 amino acids. V was shortened by 7 bases and J by 5 bases, with 6 bases between the two germline ends. This CDR3 reads CASTGHNEQFF. Here the CDR3 DNA reads TGTGCCAGCACGGGCCACAATGAGCAGTTCTTC.

V usage is TRBV12-3 or TRBV12-4 and J usage is TRBJ2-7, with 9 bases aligning to TRBD2. Trimming cost V 3 bases and J 5 bases; bases outside gene matches: 8. The CDR3 totals 15 residues. In DNA form, the CDR3 reads TGTGCCAGCAGTTTTAGCGCTGGACTAGCGAACGAGCAGTACTTC. This encodes CASSFSAGLANEQYF.

This clonotype was found many times. The chain couples TRBV2 to TRBJ2-3, with TRBD1 identical over 7 bases. This CDR3 comprises 17 residues. The trim removed 8 bases at V and 0 bases at J, leaving 14 bases unmatched. Germline CDR1 is SNHLY and CDR2 is FYNNEI. The DNA for the CDR3 is TGTGCCAGCGGTTTGGCAGGGGGATTTTCTAGCACAGATACGCAGTATTTT. It encodes CASGLAGGFSSTDTQYF.